This T cell receptor (beta chain) was sequenced in a study of blood T cell repertoires in COVID-19. For the study at large: Italy, Spain and the United States were the sources of the convalescent and acute COVID-19 samples. Sources were T cells, B-cell-depleted T cells, or PBMCs; the material itself was cDNA or gDNA.

Methods used by the authors: For nucleated cells, counts were estimated from reference gene primer amplification. The assay was immunoSEQ multiplex PCR, and TCRdb's table has in-frame clones only and misses some. That table is the source of V, J and clone size, and D and trimming were worked out from the DNA. Here the sample spans about 160,000 clones, roughly 81% being singletons. With 4 bases removed from V and 1 base from J, the gap between germline ends came to 16 bases. CDR3 length: 16 amino acids. Germline CDR1 and CDR2: SGHNT and YYREEE (reference sequence). This chain connects TRBV5-4 to TRBJ2-3; possible D gene TRBD2, 6 bases. The receptor was derived from a man aged 35-49 years with acute or convalescent COVID-19. The material sequenced was peripheral blood. The CDR3 region has the DNA TGTGCCAGCAGCGGGGCTCCATCTAGCGGCACAGATACGCAGTATTTT. Translating gives CASSGAPSSGTDTQYF.